The sequence of this T cell receptor beta chain was determined in a study of T cells expressing NK-cell markers. Findings and caveats of the study: In several donors, these clonotypes also led the CD3+CD56-NKG2C+ fraction.

A note on this clonotype: Its antigen is unknown.

TCRdb reanalyzed the 5' RACE reads, giving one entry per CDR3 protein sequence and no DNA. This sample's table has a few hundred thousand distinct CDR3 sequences. This CDR3 has 14 amino acids. Germline V gene lookup returns CDR1 SGHRS and CDR2 YFSETQ. Source material: blood T cells: a sorted CD56 or NKG2C T cell subset, CD4+ or CD8+ T cells, or bulk PBMC T cells (not recorded which). The chain is built from TRBV5-1 and TRBJ1-2; TCRdb selects TRBD1, and the lack of DNA leaves this call unchecked. The receptor comes from a man aged 18-75 years in good health. CDR3 in amino acids: CASRPPGSDYGYTF.